The 15 T cell receptor beta chains below all came from one sample that was sequenced in a study of cytomegalovirus exposure and HLA in healthy donors. It was with 60 Vbeta and 13 Jbeta primers that the PCR ran. The protocol was immunoSEQ multiplex PCR, while the TCRdb copy is restricted to in-frame clones and leaves out a portion. The sample has over 70,000 clones. The sample taken for sequencing was PBMCs. Source of these receptors: a woman in her thirties or forties in good health and CMV-seropositive.

The J gene is TRBJ1-1, the V gene TRBV9, with D tentatively TRBD1 (6 bases). Trimming took off 2 bases at V and 0 bases at J, with 11 bases between the two ends. CDR1 is SGDLS and CDR2 is YYNGEE in the germline V gene. This CDR3 has 15 amino acids. The CDR3 coding sequence is TGTGCCAGCAGCGTGCAGGGGTCGCTGAACACTGAAGCTTTCTTT. Translated, it gives CASSVQGSLNTEAFF. Based on the CDR3 plus reference TRBV9 and TRBJ1-1, the full variable domain is DSGVTQTPKHLITATGQRVTLRCSPRSGDLSVYWYQQSLDQGLQFLIQYYNGEERAKGNILERFSAQQFPDLHSELNLSSLELGDSALYFCASSVQGSLNTEAFFGQGTRLTVV.

V is TRBV7-9 and J is TRBJ2-7, with TRBD1 matching 7 bases. Germline V CDR1 and CDR2: SEHNR, FQNEAQ (reference sequence). The CDR3 totals 17 residues. Germline trimming cut 1 base from V and 0 bases from J; bases unmatched to any gene: 9. This CDR3 reads CASSLGGPDRHSYEQYF. CDR3 nucleotide sequence: TGTGCCAGCAGCTTAGGAGGCCCGGACAGGCACTCCTACGAGCAGTACTTC.

The chain recombines TRBV28 with TRBJ1-1, with 8 nucleotides matching TRBD1. V shed 5 bases and J 1 base; nucleotides not matched to a gene: 12. Germline assignment: CDR1 MDHEN and CDR2 SYDVKM. The CDR3 length is 17 residues. The CDR3 DNA reads as TGTGCCAGCAGTCTTTCTGTGCAGGGGGCCGGGAACACTGAAGCTTTCTTT. This encodes CASSLSVQGAGNTEAFF.

V gene TRBV28 combines with J gene TRBJ2-2, with 7 nucleotides matching TRBD1. This CDR3 region has 18 residues. The junction had 9 bases not matched to a gene; V was cut back by 1 base and J by 1 base. Germline loops: CDR1 MDHEN, CDR2 SYDVKM. The CDR3 region has the DNA TGTGCCAGCAGTTTATTAAGAACAGGGGACCTGAACACCGGGGAGCTGTTTTTT. It yields the protein CASSLLRTGDLNTGELFF.

The chain recombines TRBV6-1 with TRBJ2-3; 11 bases map to TRBD2. The V gene's germline CDR1 is MNHNS and CDR2 SASEGT. This CDR3 has 14 residues. V lost 8 bases and J lost 7; bases outside the gene matches: 8. Here the CDR3 DNA reads TGTGCCAGCGATCTAGCGGGGGGCTCATATACGCAGTATTTT. Its protein product is CASDLAGGSYTQYF.

The V gene is TRBV28, the J gene TRBJ1-5, with no clear D. CDR1 and CDR2 (germline): MDHEN, SYDVKM. This CDR3 is 17 amino acids long. Between the trimmed V and J ends, which lost 6 bases and 7 bases, there was a span of 25 bases. CDR3 DNA: TGTGCCAGCAGAGCCAGGAAGGATGCGGAGGTAAGCCAGCCCCAGCATTTT. Its translation is CASRARKDAEVSQPQHF.

This chain joins TRBV4-1 and TRBJ2-5, with 10 bases fitting TRBD1. The J call may be faulty, since TRBJ2-7 better matches the DNA end. The length of the CDR3 is 15 residues. Germline V gene sequence: CDR1 MGHRA, CDR2 YSYEKL. This chain's CDR3 is CASSKTTGGPYEQYF. The DNA of the CDR3 is TGCGCCAGCAGCAAAACGACAGGGGGCCCCTACGAGCAGTACTTC.

The V gene is TRBV2, the J gene TRBJ2-1; TRBD2 agrees at 11 bases. Germline CDR1 SNHLY, CDR2 FYNNEI. V shed 6 bases and J 4 bases; nucleotides not matched to a gene: 5. The CDR3 is 15 amino acids. The CDR3 nucleotides read TGTGCCAGCAGGCTTGGGACTAGCGGTTACAATGAGCAGTTCTTC. Translating it yields CASRLGTSGYNEQFF.

The chain's CDR3 is CASKYDRGPTEAFF. The DNA of the CDR3 is TGTGCCAGCAAATACGACAGGGGGCCCACTGAAGCTTTCTTT. V is TRBV28 and J is TRBJ1-1; TRBD1 matches 10 bases. V was clipped by 7 bases and J by 4 bases; unmatched bases: 6. Germline V gene data show CDR1 as MDHEN and CDR2 as SYDVKM. The CDR3 contains 14 residues.

The chain links TRBV5-8 to TRBJ1-4, with 9 bases matching TRBD1. Trimming took 2 bases from V and 6 from J; bases not matched to a gene: 2. The CDR3 runs to 14 residues. Per germline, CDR1 SGHTS and CDR2 YDEGEE. The CDR3 loop reads CASSFRTGDEKLFF. CDR3 bases: TGTGCCAGCAGCTTTCGGACAGGGGATGAAAAACTGTTTTTT.

The genes are TRBV28 and TRBJ1-5; D uncertain. The V end lost 1 base, the J end lost 0 bases, and 7 bases lay between the germline ends. The CDR3 is made up of 15 amino acids. Germline loops: CDR1 MDHEN, CDR2 SYDVKM. The DNA of the CDR3 is TGTGCCAGCAGTTTATCTATGAATAGCAATCAGCCCCAGCATTTT. Residues: CASSLSMNSNQPQHF.

The rearrangement uses TRBV27 and TRBJ1-2, with D possibly TRBD1 on 6 matching bases. V lost 6 bases to trimming and J lost 2 bases, with 13 bases between them. The CDR3 runs 14 residues. In germline, CDR1 is MNHEY, CDR2 SMNVEV (reference sequence). The CDR3 region is CASRTGSANYGYTF. The CDR3 bases are TGTGCCAGCAGAACAGGGAGCGCGAACTATGGCTACACCTTC.

The gene calls are TRBV7-9 and TRBJ2-7; weak D call: TRBD2 (6 bases). Germline loops: CDR1 SEHNR, CDR2 FQNEAQ (reference sequence). Deletions cut 4 bases from V and 0 bases from J, with 16 bases between. There are 16 residues in the CDR3. In DNA, the CDR3 is TGTGCCAGCAGCTCCCCTAGCTTGGGGGGCTCCTACGAGCAGTACTTC. It codes for CASSSPSLGGSYEQYF.

The chain is built from TRBV30 and TRBJ2-3, with D uncertain. CDR1 and CDR2 (germline): GTSNPN, SVGIG (reference sequence). CDR3 length: 15 residues. With 2 bases removed from V and 1 base from J, the gap between germline ends came to 13 bases. As DNA, the CDR3 is TGTGCCTGGAGTAGGCGCCGAGGCCGCACAGATACGCAGTATTTT. It codes for CAWSRRRGRTDTQYF.

This chain links TRBV5-6 with TRBJ2-7; 8 bases fit TRBD2. CDR3 length: 14 amino acids. Germline V gene sequence: CDR1 SGHDT, CDR2 YYEEEE. With V trimmed by 5 bases and J by 0 bases, 4 bases remained unmatched. CDR3 sequence: CASSPGGDSYEQYF. The CDR3 DNA reads as TGTGCCAGCAGTCCCGGGGGGGACTCCTACGAGCAGTACTTC.